This entry lists 15 T cell receptor beta chains sequenced from one sample in a study of CD8 T cells in ankylosing spondylitis. Study conclusions and caveats: Characteristic, it appeared, of ankylosing spondylitis blood was a TCR beta motif of roughly eight highly homologous variants.

These receptors are not linked to any known antigen. In TCRdb, the 5' RACE reads were re-called with MiXCR into one record per CDR3 protein. The repertoire includes around 540,000 distinct CDR3 sequences, roughly 13% of them detected once, and approximately 6.2% sits in the top ten. Sequencing input: blood, either unsorted or a sorted T cell fraction (not recorded which). The origin of the receptors is a male donor with ankylosing spondylitis.

The chain employs TRBV11-2 and TRBJ2-3, with 7 bases that match TRBD2. The CDR3 spans 15 residues. The ends lost 5 bases at V and 2 bases at J; junction bases unmatched: 7. Germline CDR1 and CDR2: SGHAT and FQNNGV. CDR3 DNA sequence: TGTGCCAGCAGCACCTTCGGGACTACCACAGATACGCAGTATTTT. Its translation is CASSTFGTTTDTQYF.

This clonotype was detected a few times. The CDR3 reads CASSSGQGAWDTQYF. DNA of the CDR3: TGCGCCAGCAGCTCCGGACAGGGGGCATGGGATACGCAGTATTTT. The chain employs TRBV5-1 and TRBJ2-3; TRBD1 matches 11 bases. Germline-derived CDR1 and CDR2 are SGHRS and YFSETQ. With V trimmed by 3 bases and J by 6 bases, 6 bases remained unmatched. There are 15 residues in the CDR3.

This chain links TRBV15 with TRBJ1-2; maybe TRBD1 (5 bases). CDR3 size: 14 residues. Trimming removed 3 bases at V and 2 bases at J, with 10 bases between. CDR1 is LNHNV, CDR2 YYDKDF, per germline (reference sequence). DNA for the CDR3: TGTGCCACCAGCAGCCGGGACGGCAACTATGGCTACACCTTC. Translation: CATSSRDGNYGYTF.

This clonotype came up a few times. The chain recombines TRBV11-2 with TRBJ2-3, with 11 bases lining up with TRBD2. The junction had 2 bases not matched to a gene; V was cut back by 4 bases and J by 5 bases. Germline V CDR1 and CDR2: SGHAT, FQNNGV. This CDR3 comprises 14 residues. The CDR3 DNA follows: TGTGCCAGCAGCTACGGACTAGCGGGAGATACGCAGTATTTT. It yields the protein CASSYGLAGDTQYF.

This clonotype showed up many times. This sequence joins TRBV5-1 and TRBJ1-2, with TRBD1 as a possible D gene (6 bases). The CDR3 spans 17 residues. Trimming took 0 bases from V and 4 from J, leaving 19 bases between them. Germline-derived CDR1 and CDR2 are SGHRS and YFSETQ. The CDR3 coding sequence is TGCGCCAGCAGCTTGGAGGTTCTCGGACAGAGCTTCTATGGCTACACCTTC. It is translated as CASSLEVLGQSFYGYTF.

This clonotype was seen a single time. Just one base apart from a much larger clone, this may be a read error. V gene TRBV5-5 combines with J gene TRBJ2-2; 8 positions match TRBD1. The CDR3 covers 16 residues. CDR1 is SGHKS and CDR2 is YYEKEE in the germline V gene (reference sequence). The CDR3 loop is CASSLAGGDVTGELIF. CDR3 coding DNA: TGTGCCAGCAGCTTGGCAGGGGGCGATGTCACCGGGGAGCTGATTTTT. Supplemented by reference TRBV5-5 and TRBJ2-2, the full variable domain reads DAGVTQSPTHLIKTRGQQVTLRCSPISGHKSVSWYQQVLGQGPQFIFQYYEKEERGRGNFPDRFSARQFPNYSSELNVNALLLGDSALYLCASSLAGGDVTGELIFGEGSRLTVL.

This chain joins TRBV27 and TRBJ2-1; no clear D gene. CDR3 length: 16 residues. Germline loops: CDR1 MNHEY, CDR2 SMNVEV (reference sequence). V lost 0 bases to trimming and J lost 4 bases, with 13 bases between them. As DNA, the CDR3 is TGTGCCAGCAGTTTATCTGGTTACCAGTTGTACAATGAGCAGTTCTTC. It translates to CASSLSGYQLYNEQFF.

This clonotype turned up a few times. This chain uses TRBV14 with TRBJ2-1; the match to TRBD2 covers 8 bases. V lost 3 bases and J lost 2; bases outside the gene matches: 6. The CDR3 runs 16 residues. CDR1 SGHDN and CDR2 FVKESK come from the germline V gene. DNA of the CDR3: TGTGCCAGCAGCCAGCTAGCGGGTGGCACCTACAATGAGCAGTTCTTC. This encodes CASSQLAGGTYNEQFF.

The CDR3 here is CASWGGGSPTIEKLFF. Written as DNA, the CDR3 is TGTGCCAGCTGGGGAGGGGGGTCCCCCACAATTGAAAAACTGTTTTTT. The chain joins TRBV12-3 or TRBV12-4 to TRBJ1-4; TRBD1 might be the D (6 bases). The CDR3 totals 16 residues. Trimming removed 8 bases from V and 7 bases from J, with 23 bases in between.

This clonotype was observed a handful of times. V is TRBV6-1 and J is TRBJ1-6; D remains unclear. V lost 0 bases to trimming and J lost 2 bases, with 5 bases between them. Per the germline V gene, CDR1 is MNHNS and CDR2 is SASEGT. The CDR3 spans 15 residues. For the CDR3, the DNA is TGTGCCAGCAGTGAAGCGAAAGCCTATAATTCACCCCTCCACTTT. This translates into CASSEAKAYNSPLHF.

Ten or more counts support this clonotype. CDR3 coding DNA: TGTGCCAGCAGCCTCAGACTAGCGGGAGGAAGTAACGGTGAGCAGTTCTTC. Translation: CASSLRLAGGSNGEQFF. V gene TRBV4-2 combines with J gene TRBJ2-1; 13 positions match TRBD2. The CDR3 is 17 residues long. V dropped 4 bases and J dropped 9; count of bases not matched to a gene: 12. CDR1 and CDR2 (germline): LGHNA, YNFKEQ.

Only a few counts were recorded for this clonotype. The V and J genes are TRBV7-2 and TRBJ2-7; 10 bases match TRBD2. CDR3 size: 17 residues. J lost 2 bases, V lost 5 bases, and 12 bases had no gene match. The germline V gene has CDR1 SGHTA and CDR2 FQGNSA. CDR3 sequence (DNA): TGTGCCAGCAGCGACTTGACAGGACTAGCGGCCCCCTACGAGCAGTACTTC. Translation: CASSDLTGLAAPYEQYF.

This clonotype was observed a few times. This rearrangement joins TRBV9 to TRBJ2-7, with TRBD2 matching 7 bases. CDR3 length equals 15 residues. Per the germline V gene, CDR1 is SGDLS and CDR2 is YYNGEE. J lost 5 bases, V lost 4 bases, and 12 bases had no gene match. CDR3 in amino acids: CASSPRAGERDEQYF. DNA for the CDR3: TGTGCCAGCAGCCCCCGGGCGGGGGAGAGAGACGAGCAGTACTTC.

The rearrangement links TRBV7-9 to TRBJ2-7; 9 bases map to TRBD2. Germline loops: CDR1 SEHNR, CDR2 FQNEAQ (reference sequence). The J segment lost 7 bases and the V segment lost 1 base, leaving 8 bases of the junction unmatched. The CDR3 is 15 amino acids. The CDR3 reads CASSLVGSGSGEQYV. The CDR3, as DNA: TGTGCCAGCAGCTTAGTTGGTAGCGGGAGTGGTGAGCAGTACGTC.

This clonotype was found a few times. The V and J genes are TRBV7-9 and TRBJ1-3; possibly TRBD1 for D (6 bases). The CDR3 totals 14 residues. Trimming cost V 5 bases and J 2 bases, with 10 bases left between them. CDR1 and CDR2 (germline): SEHNR, FQNEAQ (reference sequence). CDR3 sequence (DNA): TGTGCCAGCAGCGGGTCAGGGGCTGGAAACACCATATATTTT. Its protein product is CASSGSGAGNTIYF.